The 31 T cell receptor beta chains presented below share a single source sample, sequenced in a study of blood T cells in healthy people across ages. A sample-barcoded 5' primer and a J-beta primer mix were used in a second PCR of about 7 to 12 cycles. TCRdb fed the 5' RACE reads into MiXCR, producing one record per CDR3 protein. The sample contains 1,800,000 or so distinct CDR3 sequences, 30% to 40% of which appear only once. The sequencing input was blood. The origin of the receptors is a human donor in good health.

The chain couples TRBV7-9 to TRBJ2-6, with a possible D match to TRBD1 (5 bases). V was cut by 6 bases and J by 1 base, with 16 bases left in between. The CDR3 length is 17 residues. The germline gives CDR1 SEHNR, CDR2 FQNEAQ (reference sequence). For the CDR3, the DNA is TGTGCCAGCAGGTCGGACACCGGCATTTCTGGGGCCAACGTCCTGACTTTC. As protein: CASRSDTGISGANVLTF.

The genes are TRBV9 and TRBJ2-5, with 10 bases identical to TRBD2. CDR1 is SGDLS and CDR2 is YYNGEE in the germline V gene. V was pared by 3 bases and J by 5 bases, with 10 bases of the junction left unmatched. The CDR3 sequence is 16 residues long. The CDR3: CASSADRLAGAETQYF. In DNA form, the CDR3 reads TGTGCCAGCAGCGCCGACCGGCTAGCGGGGGCGGAGACCCAGTACTTC.

This clonotype was recorded many times. This chain connects TRBV29-1 to TRBJ2-1; TRBD1 matches at 9 bases. The V segment lost 6 bases and the J segment 4 bases; nucleotides outside the gene matches: 7. The germline V gene encodes CDR1 SQVTM and CDR2 ANQGSEA. The CDR3 runs 14 residues. CDR3 loop: CSVGRTGVYNEQFF. Written as DNA, the CDR3 is TGCAGCGTGGGTCGGACAGGGGTATACAATGAGCAGTTCTTC.

V and J are TRBV3-1 and TRBJ2-5; 7 positions match TRBD2. Germline CDR1 reads LGHDT; CDR2 reads YNNKEL (reference sequence). J was trimmed by 3 bases and V by 1 base; bases with no gene match: 17. The CDR3 length is 19 residues. This chain's CDR3 is CASSQVTVPLGLEEETQYF. CDR3 sequence (DNA): TGTGCCAGCAGCCAAGTTACTGTACCTCTCGGACTAGAGGAAGAGACCCAGTACTTC.

The V call is TRBV14, the J call TRBJ1-2, with D maybe TRBD1 (5 bases). Germline assignment: CDR1 SGHDN and CDR2 FVKESK. The CDR3 covers 15 residues. V lost 3 bases, J lost 3 bases, and 14 bases lay in between. Here the CDR3 DNA reads TGTGCCAGCAGCCATCCTTCAGGAGGGGACTATGGCTACACCTTC. Translating gives CASSHPSGGDYGYTF. The full variable domain, rest sourced from reference TRBV14 and TRBJ1-2, is EAGVTQFPSHSVIEKGQTVTLRCDPISGHDNLYWYRRVMGKEIKFLLHFVKESKQDESGMPNNRFLAERTGGTYSTLKVQPAELEDSGVYFCASSHPSGGDYGYTFGSGTRLTVV.

This clonotype turned up a few times. The J gene is TRBJ1-2, the V gene TRBV12-3 or TRBV12-4; D gene ambiguous. Trimming left V 3 bases short and J 5 bases short, with 16 bases between. CDR3 size: 15 residues. The CDR3 loop reads CASSFRRGGGYGYTF. CDR3 nucleotides: TGTGCCAGCAGTTTTCGGCGCGGAGGAGGGTATGGCTACACCTTC.

The genes are TRBV28 and TRBJ2-4; D may be TRBD1 or TRBD2 (5 bases each). Trimming removed 8 bases at V and 2 bases at J, with 16 bases between. Germline assignment: CDR1 MDHEN and CDR2 SYDVKM. The CDR3 length is 15 residues. The CDR3 loop reads CASSYAEGPKNIQYF. CDR3 DNA sequence: TGTGCCAGCTCCTACGCCGAGGGACCCAAAAACATTCAGTACTTC. Filled out from reference TRBV28 and TRBJ2-4, the complete variable domain reads DVKVTQSSRYLVKRTGEKVFLECVQDMDHENMFWYRQDPGLGLRLIYFSYDVKMKEKGDIPEGYSVSREKKERFSLILESASTNQTSMYLCASSYAEGPKNIQYFGAGTRLSVL.

The chain couples TRBV7-2 to TRBJ2-1; D might be TRBD2 (6 bases). V lost 5 bases and J 6 bases, leaving 14 bases between the germline ends. CDR3 length: 14 residues. Germline V CDR1 and CDR2: SGHTA, FQGNSA. The CDR3 spells CASSPEWGVNEQFF. The CDR3 nucleotides are TGTGCCAGCAGCCCTGAATGGGGGGTCAATGAGCAGTTCTTC.

This clonotype was observed a few times. The V gene is TRBV5-1, the J gene TRBJ2-3, with 10 bases that match TRBD2. CDR3 size: 15 residues. CDR1 SGHRS and CDR2 YFSETQ come from the germline V gene. After removal of 7 bases from V and 2 bases from J, the junction contained 7 bases not matched to a gene. As DNA, the CDR3 is TGCGCCAGCGGGAAGCTAGCGGGGGACACAGATACGCAGTATTTT. Its protein is CASGKLAGDTDTQYF.

This clonotype was detected only a few times. V usage is TRBV6-2 or TRBV6-3 and J usage is TRBJ2-1; a weak D match, TRBD1 (6 bases). Germline V lookup: CDR1 MNHEY, CDR2 SVGEGT. V was trimmed by 2 bases and J by 10 bases, leaving 6 bases between them. The CDR3 runs to 11 residues. DNA for the CDR3: TGTGCCAGCAGTTACGGGACAGAGCAGTTCTTC. Its protein is CASSYGTEQFF.

In its sample, this clonotype was seen a few times. The chain couples TRBV20-1 to TRBJ1-5; tentative D call: TRBD1 (5 bases). Trimming removed 4 bases at V and 0 bases at J, with 13 bases between. Germline V gives CDR1 DFQATT, CDR2 SNEGSKA (reference sequence). The CDR3 is 15 residues long. The CDR3 DNA reads TGCAGTGCTATCCCGACAGTATATAGCAATCAGCCCCAGCATTTT. The encoded protein is CSAIPTVYSNQPQHF.

The chain links TRBV12-3 or TRBV12-4 to TRBJ2-7, with TRBD2 identical over 9 bases. The V gene end was trimmed by 4 bases and the J gene end by 4 bases; junction bases not matched to a gene: 5. The CDR3 runs 14 residues. The CDR3 loop is CASSYSGGDYEQYF. For the CDR3, the DNA is TGTGCCAGCAGTTATAGCGGGGGAGATTACGAGCAGTACTTC.

Only a few counts were recorded for this clonotype. The chain links TRBV27 to TRBJ1-2; the D is unclear. Trimming pared 5 bases from V and 3 bases from J, leaving 10 bases between. The CDR3 runs to 13 residues. CDR1 and CDR2 from the germline V gene are MNHEY and SMNVEV (reference sequence). CDR3 coding DNA: TGTGCCAGCAGTATCGGGGTCCACTATGGCTACACCTTC. The encoded protein is CASSIGVHYGYTF.

Concerning this clonotype: One end of the junction is discordant with germline, which a read error may explain. V usage is TRBV12-3 or TRBV12-4 and J usage is TRBJ1-2, with D perhaps matching TRBD1 (6 bases). The CDR3 sequence is 12 residues long. The CDR3 DNA reads TGTGCCGGCAGTTCTCAGGGGAATAGCTACACCTTC. Its translation: CAGSSQGNSYTF.

This chain connects TRBV15 to TRBJ1-4; a possible D gene is TRBD1 (6 bases). CDR3 length: 16 amino acids. Trimming removed 0 bases from V and 2 bases from J, with 10 bases in between. Germline lookup yields CDR1 LNHNV and CDR2 YYDKDF (reference sequence). CDR3 loop: CATSRDGGGTNEKLFF. Written as DNA, the CDR3 is TGTGCCACCAGCAGAGATGGGGGGGGCACTAATGAAAAACTGTTTTTT.

The gene calls are TRBV5-1 and TRBJ1-1; D unclear. V shed 5 bases and J shed 1 base, with 9 bases lying between them. The CDR3 extends over 13 amino acids. CDR1 and CDR2 from the germline V gene are SGHRS and YFSETQ. The chain's CDR3 is CASRIMENTEAFF. As DNA, the CDR3 is TGCGCCAGCAGGATCATGGAGAACACTGAAGCTTTCTTT.

This clonotype was recorded a few times. This chain connects TRBV9 to TRBJ1-1; no clear D. The CDR3 is 14 residues long. Germline V gene data show CDR1 as SGDLS and CDR2 as YYNGEE. Trimming pared 2 bases from V and 1 base from J, leaving 9 bases between. CDR3 region: CASSVTGQNTEAFF. As DNA, the CDR3 is TGTGCCAGCAGCGTGACCGGGCAGAACACTGAAGCTTTCTTT. Combining the CDR3 with reference TRBV9 and TRBJ1-1 gives the whole variable domain DSGVTQTPKHLITATGQRVTLRCSPRSGDLSVYWYQQSLDQGLQFLIQYYNGEERAKGNILERFSAQQFPDLHSELNLSSLELGDSALYFCASSVTGQNTEAFFGQGTRLTVV.

The V call is TRBV7-2, the J call TRBJ1-4; TRBD1 agrees at 8 bases. Germline CDR1 SGHTA, CDR2 FQGNSA. The ends lost 3 bases at V and 5 bases at J; junction bases unmatched: 5. There are 15 residues in the CDR3. CDR3 DNA sequence: TGTGCCAGCAGCTTCGACAGGGGACGAAATGAAAAACTGTTTTTT. This encodes CASSFDRGRNEKLFF. Full variable domain (rest looked up from reference TRBV7-2 and TRBJ1-4): GAGVSQSPSNKVTEKGKDVELRCDPISGHTALYWYRQSLGQGLEFLIYFQGNSAPDKSGLPSDRFSAERTGGSVSTLTIQRTQQEDSAVYLCASSFDRGRNEKLFFGSGTQLSVL.

This clonotype was observed a few times. The chain employs TRBV7-2 and TRBJ2-3; TRBD2 aligns across 16 bases. The junction had 6 bases not matched to a gene; V was cut back by 5 bases and J by 7 bases. Looked up from germline, CDR1 is SGHTA and CDR2 is FQGNSA. The CDR3 sequence is 16 residues long. The CDR3: CASSPGLAGGHYTQYF. For the CDR3, the DNA is TGTGCCAGCAGCCCGGGACTAGCGGGGGGGCATTATACGCAGTATTTT.

This clonotype was counted between two and nine times. V gene TRBV5-6 combines with J gene TRBJ2-6; D gene unclear. This CDR3 region has 17 residues. The germline gives CDR1 SGHDT, CDR2 YYEEEE. V lost 2 bases and J 3 bases, leaving 15 bases between the germline ends. CDR3 in amino acids: CASSFSPLWFGANVLTF. In DNA, the CDR3 is TGTGCCAGCAGCTTTTCCCCCCTTTGGTTTGGGGCCAACGTCCTGACTTTC.

This clonotype was counted a few times. The V call is TRBV7-2, the J call TRBJ2-3; D is unresolved. This CDR3 comprises 15 residues. V shed 2 bases and J shed 2 bases, with 11 bases lying between them. CDR1 is SGHTA, CDR2 FQGNSA, per germline. The CDR3 here is CASSLQLGNTDTQYF. CDR3 DNA: TGTGCCAGCAGCTTACAATTAGGGAACACAGATACGCAGTATTTT.

The chain couples TRBV2 to TRBJ1-5, with D hard to call. Between the trimmed V and J ends, which lost 3 bases and 2 bases, there was a span of 23 bases. The CDR3 covers 19 residues. Per germline, CDR1 SNHLY and CDR2 FYNNEI. As DNA, the CDR3 is TGTGCCAGCAGTGATAAACTTTCCCGAGCCGTGAGGGGCAATCAGCCCCAGCATTTT. Encoded protein: CASSDKLSRAVRGNQPQHF.

This chain links TRBV7-2 with TRBJ2-7; weak D call: TRBD1 (6 bases). From germline, CDR1 is SGHTA and CDR2 FQGNSA. The V gene lost 1 base and the J gene lost 4 bases, with 17 bases spanning the gap. This CDR3 is 16 amino acids long. The CDR3 nucleotides read TGTGCCAGCAGCTTAGGGCTTGGGAACAGGGAGTACGAGCAGTACTTC. Protein: CASSLGLGNREYEQYF.

A few counts support this clonotype. This chain connects TRBV7-2 to TRBJ2-1; D uncertain. V lost 8 bases, J lost 4 bases, and 12 bases lay in between. The CDR3 contains 13 residues. CDR1 and CDR2 (germline): SGHTA, FQGNSA. The CDR3 here is CASALGSYNEQFF. The CDR3 bases are TGTGCCAGCGCCTTAGGATCTTACAATGAGCAGTTCTTC.

Here the CDR3 reads CASSEEVGQPYEQYF. CDR3 bases: TGTGCCAGCAGTGAAGAAGTGGGACAGCCCTACGAGCAGTACTTC. V is TRBV6-1 and J is TRBJ2-1; 7 bases are shared with TRBD1. Judging by the DNA end, TRBJ2-7 fits better; the J call may be wrong. CDR1 MNHNS and CDR2 SASEGT come from the germline V gene. The CDR3 has 15 amino acids.

This clonotype was observed many times. V and J are TRBV29-1 and TRBJ2-7, with 7 bases matching TRBD1. Unmatched junction bases numbered 3, after V lost 4 bases and J lost 3 bases. Germline V lookup: CDR1 SQVTM, CDR2 ANQGSEA. This CDR3 has 12 amino acids. The CDR3 protein is CSVAQGDYEQYF. As DNA, the CDR3 is TGCAGCGTTGCTCAGGGGGACTACGAGCAGTACTTC.

As regards this clonotype: One base away lies a much larger clone, so this may be a sequencing read error. This chain connects TRBV10-3 to TRBJ2-3; D call uncertain. The CDR3 sequence is 12 residues long. Germline-derived CDR1 and CDR2 are ENHRY and SYGVKD. V lost 5 bases and J lost 7, with 10 bases in between. CDR3 amino acids: CAISTNGNTQYF. The CDR3 DNA is TGTGCCATCAGTACCAACGGAAATACGCAGTATTTT.

This clonotype has a single count. A much larger clone lies one base from this, so it may be a read error. The rearrangement uses TRBV5-6 and TRBJ2-5, with D maybe TRBD1 (6 bases). CDR1 is SGHDT and CDR2 is YYEEEE in the germline V gene. This CDR3 comprises 15 residues. CDR3 DNA: TGTGCCAGCAGCCACTGGGGGCCCGTCCAAGAGTCCCAGTACTTC. It specifies CASSHWGPVQESQYF.

This clonotype was seen only a few times. The V and J genes are TRBV29-1 and TRBJ2-7; 9 bases map to TRBD1. With V trimmed by 0 bases and J by 6 bases, 3 bases remained unmatched. This CDR3 region has 13 residues. Per germline, CDR1 SQVTM and CDR2 ANQGSEA. CDR3 sequence (DNA): TGCAGCGTTGAAGAGACAGGGGGGGGCGAGCAGTACTTC. Its translation: CSVEETGGGEQYF.

The chain has TRBV6-2 or TRBV6-3 and TRBJ1-5; 8 bases are a match to TRBD1. This CDR3 has 15 amino acids. Germline lookup yields CDR1 MNHEY and CDR2 SVGEGT. V shed 8 bases, J shed 1 base, and the junction held 7 bases outside the gene matches. As DNA, the CDR3 is TGTGCCAGCGCGGAACAGGGGGGGAGCAATCAGCCCCAGCATTTT. Amino acids: CASAEQGGSNQPQHF.

This clonotype was seen repeatedly, ten times or more. The chain employs TRBV4-2 and TRBJ2-3; D remains ambiguous. Germline assignment: CDR1 LGHNA and CDR2 YNFKEQ. The ends were cut back, 5 bases at V and 1 base at J, with 10 bases in the middle. The CDR3 loop spans 14 amino acids. The CDR3, as DNA: TGTGCCAGCAGCTATGGACCCGGCACAGATACGCAGTATTTT. This sequence encodes CASSYGPGTDTQYF.